The clone carrying this T cell receptor (beta chain) has a single count. This record comes from a study of PD-L1 blockade in urothelial cancer. The trim removed 3 bases at V and 7 bases at J, leaving 7 bases unmatched. CDR1 is SGDLS and CDR2 is YYNGEE in the germline V gene. The CDR3 is 15 residues long. Measured with immunoSEQ multiplex PCR; TCRdb has only the in-frame clones, and not every one. The sample holds fewer than 50,000 clones, 90% seen once. Sequenced here: PBMCs, sampled around atezolizumab (anti-PD-L1) treatment. This clonotype was sampled from a man in his 70s with urothelial cancer. V is TRBV9 and J is TRBJ2-2, with TRBD1 identical over 9 bases. This CDR3 reads CASSALQGANGELFF. The CDR3 coding sequence is TGTGCCAGCAGCGCGTTACAGGGGGCTAACGGGGAGCTGTTTTTT.